This T cell receptor beta chain came from a study of identical twins. Unique molecular identifiers were present on cDNA, and template switching added a universal primer site. TCRdb passed the 5' RACE reads through MiXCR, listing each CDR3 protein once. The table lists under 900,000 distinct CDR3 sequences, roughly 12% of them singletons, with around 1.5% in the top ten. The CDR3 extends over 20 amino acids. V lost 3 bases and J lost 0, with 24 bases in between. The germline gives CDR1 DFQATT, CDR2 SNEGSKA (reference sequence). The same specimen was also included in a second study, on yellow fever vaccine responses in identical twins.

This receptor was identified in a woman younger than 30 in good health. Sequenced sample: PBMCs. This chain connects TRBV20-1 to TRBJ1-6; D perhaps matches TRBD1 (5 bases). The CDR3 region is CSARFWGKWILSSYNSPLHF. The CDR3 DNA reads as TGCAGTGCTAGGTTTTGGGGGAAATGGATCCTCAGCTCCTATAATTCACCCCTCCACTTT.